The TCR beta chain described here comes from a study of blood T cell repertoires in COVID-19. Study in general: PBMCs, B-cell-depleted T cells, or T cells provided the cDNA or gDNA that made up the material.

Trimming removed 10 bases from V and 7 bases from J, with 17 bases in between. There are 13 residues in the CDR3. CDR1 and CDR2 (germline): MDHEN, SYDVKM. Participants were aged about 18 to 90 years, lived in under 30 US areas, and enrolled virtually. Recovery among Cohort 3 donors was established by two negative PCRs, clearance, or symptom resolution. Original methodology: Amplification of reference gene primers was used by the study to estimate nucleated cell counts. Produced via immunoSEQ multiplex PCR; TCRdb's table is partial and in-frame only. The DNA gave D and trimming, while V, J and clone size come from that table. The table includes 200,000 to 250,000 clones, almost 85% detected once.

Sequencing input: PBMCs or T cells enriched from blood (not recorded which). The source of this sequence is a man aged 40-55 years who had recovered from COVID-19. The V and J genes are TRBV28 and TRBJ1-5; a weak D match, TRBD1 (5 bases). The CDR3 reads CATLMGQGQPQHF. The CDR3 bases are TGTGCCACTTTAATGGGGCAGGGACAGCCCCAGCATTTT.